This is a list of T cell receptor beta chains from one sample in a study of low-dose radiotherapy and immunotherapy resistance in tumors. TCRdb independently ran MiXCR on the reads; one entry per CDR3 protein. This sample has roughly 46,000 distinct CDR3 sequences; about 12% occur once, and the top ten carry approximately 6%. Material: PBMCs, obtained before treatment. All receptors derive from a female donor with ovarian cancer. Both conserved end residues are trimmed from each CDR3. The order of the fields is V gene, J gene, clone size, CDR3 protein. Clone sizes are given selectively: once, few, many, or a class where the clone is expanded.

V gene: TRBV7-2
J gene: TRBJ2-7
clone size: many
CDR3 protein: ASSASGGGYEQY

V gene: TRBV10-3
J gene: TRBJ2-2
clone size: many
CDR3 protein: AITNTGLGDNGELF

V gene: TRBV28
J gene: TRBJ1-5
clone size: many
CDR3 protein: ACHHSNQPQH

V gene: TRBV5-1
J gene: TRBJ2-7
clone size: .
CDR3 protein: ASSRVQGASYEQY

V gene: TRBV2
J gene: TRBJ2-4
clone size: few
CDR3 protein: ASRTGTMDIQY

V gene: TRBV30
J gene: TRBJ1-5
clone size: many
CDR3 protein: AWTRTGGANQPQH

V gene: TRBV12-3/TRBV12-4
J gene: TRBJ2-1
clone size: many
CDR3 protein: ASSPPDGEQF

V gene: TRBV2
J gene: TRBJ1-2
clone size: .
CDR3 protein: ASSDRDYGYT

V gene: TRBV6-6
J gene: TRBJ2-5
clone size: many
CDR3 protein: ASRRQGSETQY

V gene: TRBV5-1
J gene: TRBJ1-1
clone size: .
CDR3 protein: ASSLGQGAAF

V gene: TRBV10-3
J gene: TRBJ2-7
clone size: .
CDR3 protein: AMETGAGEQY

V gene: TRBV19
J gene: TRBJ1-1
clone size: few
CDR3 protein: ASSTAQTGSRNTEAF

V gene: TRBV20-1
J gene: TRBJ2-1
clone size: many
CDR3 protein: SATPGTDEQF

V gene: TRBV2
J gene: TRBJ2-3
clone size: many
CDR3 protein: ASRGTSGRTDTQY

V gene: TRBV20-1
J gene: TRBJ2-5
clone size: .
CDR3 protein: SASLRGKKETQY

V gene: TRBV11-2
J gene: TRBJ2-7
clone size: many
CDR3 protein: ASSLRSITYEQY

V gene: TRBV12-3/TRBV12-4
J gene: TRBJ1-1
clone size: many
CDR3 protein: ASSFGTGVTEAF

V gene: TRBV25-1
J gene: TRBJ2-1
clone size: many
CDR3 protein: ASRQAGGMENEQF

V gene: TRBV20-1
J gene: TRBJ2-7
clone size: many
CDR3 protein: SARGGVSGRQLWGYEQY

V gene: TRBV6-5
J gene: TRBJ1-6
clone size: many
CDR3 protein: ASSQSGTGGSPLH

V gene: TRBV6-6
J gene: TRBJ2-3
clone size: many
CDR3 protein: ASSDSGGATDTQY

V gene: TRBV29-1
J gene: TRBJ2-7
clone size: few
CDR3 protein: SVERGDEQY

V gene: TRBV7-9
J gene: TRBJ2-7
clone size: many
CDR3 protein: ASSSSSGPGEQY

V gene: TRBV5-1
J gene: TRBJ1-6
clone size: many
CDR3 protein: ASSSGQRNNSPLH

V gene: TRBV10-1
J gene: TRBJ2-1
clone size: .
CDR3 protein: ASSGLGGGVYNEQF

V gene: TRBV7-9
J gene: TRBJ2-1
clone size: many
CDR3 protein: ASSFLTDSGEQF

V gene: TRBV18
J gene: TRBJ2-7
clone size: many
CDR3 protein: ASSQAESYEQY

V gene: TRBV29-1
J gene: TRBJ1-5
clone size: many
CDR3 protein: SVILGLNQPQH